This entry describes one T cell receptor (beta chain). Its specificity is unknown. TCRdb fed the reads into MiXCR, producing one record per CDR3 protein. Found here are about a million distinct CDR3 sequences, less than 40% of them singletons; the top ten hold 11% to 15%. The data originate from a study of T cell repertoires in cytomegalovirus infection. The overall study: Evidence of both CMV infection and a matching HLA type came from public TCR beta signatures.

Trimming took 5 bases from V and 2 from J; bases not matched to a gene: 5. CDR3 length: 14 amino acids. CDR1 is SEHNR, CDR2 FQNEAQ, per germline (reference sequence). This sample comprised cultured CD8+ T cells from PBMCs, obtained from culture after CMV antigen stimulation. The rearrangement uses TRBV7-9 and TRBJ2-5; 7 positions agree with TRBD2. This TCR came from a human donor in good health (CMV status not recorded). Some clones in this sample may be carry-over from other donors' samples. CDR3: CASSLGTNQETQYF. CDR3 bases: TGTGCCAGCAGCCTGGGGACTAATCAAGAGACCCAGTACTTC.